This T cell receptor (beta chain) was observed in a study of T cell responses to AZD1222 COVID-19 vaccine. Study observations and caveats: Unmutated variant regions are reportedly the target of nearly half of TCRs that are spike-specific.

Clones were sequenced by immunoSEQ multiplex PCR, and TCRdb holds only the in-frame ones, with some missing. The sample records about 180,000 clones, 88% being singletons. Regarding this clone: The antigen is undetermined.

V was trimmed by 2 bases and J by 6 bases, leaving 8 bases between them. The V gene's germline CDR1 is MNHEY and CDR2 SVGAGI. This CDR3 is built from 12 residues. The receptor was isolated from an adult in good health. The V call is TRBV6-5, the J call TRBJ2-7; D unresolved. The sample in question was peripheral blood, obtained on day 0 of AZD1222 vaccination. The CDR3 sequence is CASSYGLGEQYF. The CDR3 nucleotides are TGTGCCAGCAGTTACGGGTTGGGCGAGCAGTACTTC.